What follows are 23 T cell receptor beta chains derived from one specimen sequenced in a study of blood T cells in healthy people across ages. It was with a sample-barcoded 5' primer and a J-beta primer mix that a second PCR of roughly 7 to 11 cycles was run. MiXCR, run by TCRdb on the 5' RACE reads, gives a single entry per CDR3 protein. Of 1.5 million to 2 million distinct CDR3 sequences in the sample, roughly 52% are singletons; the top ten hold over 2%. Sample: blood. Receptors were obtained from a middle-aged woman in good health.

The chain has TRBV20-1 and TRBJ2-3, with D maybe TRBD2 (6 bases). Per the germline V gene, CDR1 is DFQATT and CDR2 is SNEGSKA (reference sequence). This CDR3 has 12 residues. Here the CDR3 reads CSEGLTTDTQYF. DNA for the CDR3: TGCAGCGAGGGACTTACCACAGATACGCAGTATTTT.

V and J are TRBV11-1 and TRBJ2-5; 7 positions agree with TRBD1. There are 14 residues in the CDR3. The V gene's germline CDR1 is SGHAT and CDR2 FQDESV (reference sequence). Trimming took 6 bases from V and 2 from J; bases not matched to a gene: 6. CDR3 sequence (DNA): TGTGCCAGCAGTTACATGGGACAGCAAGAGACCCAGTACTTC. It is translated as CASSYMGQQETQYF.

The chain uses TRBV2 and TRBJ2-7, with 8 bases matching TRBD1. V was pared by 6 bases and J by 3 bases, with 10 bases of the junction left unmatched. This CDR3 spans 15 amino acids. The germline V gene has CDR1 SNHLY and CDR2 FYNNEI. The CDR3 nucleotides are TGTGCCAGCAGCCTCTATCAGGGGGCAAACTACGAGCAGTACTTC. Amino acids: CASSLYQGANYEQYF.

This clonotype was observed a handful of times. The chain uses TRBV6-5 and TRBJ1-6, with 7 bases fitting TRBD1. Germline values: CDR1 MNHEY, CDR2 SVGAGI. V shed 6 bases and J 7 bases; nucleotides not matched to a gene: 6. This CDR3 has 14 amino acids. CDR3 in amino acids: CASRYDRVNSPLHF. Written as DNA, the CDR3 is TGTGCCAGCAGATACGACAGGGTGAATTCACCCCTCCACTTT.

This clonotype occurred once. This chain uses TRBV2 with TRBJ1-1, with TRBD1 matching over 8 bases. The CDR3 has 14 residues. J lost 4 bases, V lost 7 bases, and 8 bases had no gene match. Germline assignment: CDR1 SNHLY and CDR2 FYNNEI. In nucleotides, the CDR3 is TGTGCCAGCATCGGACAGGGAATAGGCACTGAAGCTTTCTTT. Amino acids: CASIGQGIGTEAFF. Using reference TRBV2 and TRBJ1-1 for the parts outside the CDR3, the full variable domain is EPEVTQTPSHQVTQMGQEVILRCVPISNHLYFYWYRQILGQKVEFLVSFYNNEISEKSEIFDDQFSVERPDGSNFTLKIRSTKLEDSAMYFCASIGQGIGTEAFFGQGTRLTVV.

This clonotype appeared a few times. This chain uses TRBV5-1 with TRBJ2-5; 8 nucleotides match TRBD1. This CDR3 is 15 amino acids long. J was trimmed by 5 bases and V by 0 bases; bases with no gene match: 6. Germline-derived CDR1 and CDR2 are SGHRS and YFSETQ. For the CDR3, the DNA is TGCGCCAGCAGCTTGGGTCCGGGACAGGTGGAGACCCAGTACTTC. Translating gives CASSLGPGQVETQYF.

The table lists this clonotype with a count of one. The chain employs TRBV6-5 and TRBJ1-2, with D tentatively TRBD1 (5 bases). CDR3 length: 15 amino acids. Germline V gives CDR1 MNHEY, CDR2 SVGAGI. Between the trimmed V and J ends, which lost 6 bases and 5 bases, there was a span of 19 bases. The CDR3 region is CASRDSGGWAYGYTF. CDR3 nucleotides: TGTGCCAGCAGGGACTCCGGGGGGTGGGCTTATGGCTACACCTTC.

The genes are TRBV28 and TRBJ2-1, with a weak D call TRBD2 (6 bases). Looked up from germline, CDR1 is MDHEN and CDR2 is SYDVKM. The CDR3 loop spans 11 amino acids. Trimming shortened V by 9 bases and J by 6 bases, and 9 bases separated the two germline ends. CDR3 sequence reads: CASRDFNEQFF. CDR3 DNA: TGTGCCAGTAGGGACTTCAATGAGCAGTTCTTC.

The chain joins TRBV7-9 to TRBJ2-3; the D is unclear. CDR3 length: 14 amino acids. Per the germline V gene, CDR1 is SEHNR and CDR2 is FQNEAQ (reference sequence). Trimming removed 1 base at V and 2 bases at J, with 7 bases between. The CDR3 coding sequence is TGTGCCAGCAGCTTAGACTATTCCACAGATACGCAGTATTTT. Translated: CASSLDYSTDTQYF.

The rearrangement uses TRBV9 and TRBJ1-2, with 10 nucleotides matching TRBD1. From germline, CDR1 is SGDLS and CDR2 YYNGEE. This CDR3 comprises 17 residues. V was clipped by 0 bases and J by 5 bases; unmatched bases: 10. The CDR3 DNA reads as TGTGCCAGCAGCGTAGGGGACAGGGGCGCACTACTTTATGGCTACACCTTC. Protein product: CASSVGDRGALLYGYTF. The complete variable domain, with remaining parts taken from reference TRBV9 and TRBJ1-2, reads DSGVTQTPKHLITATGQRVTLRCSPRSGDLSVYWYQQSLDQGLQFLIQYYNGEERAKGNILERFSAQQFPDLHSELNLSSLELGDSALYFCASSVGDRGALLYGYTFGSGTRLTVV.

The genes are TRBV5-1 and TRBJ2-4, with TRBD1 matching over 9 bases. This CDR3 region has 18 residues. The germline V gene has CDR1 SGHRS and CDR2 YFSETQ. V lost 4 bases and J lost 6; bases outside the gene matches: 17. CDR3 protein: CASSADPGTGMSRNIQYF. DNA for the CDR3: TGCGCCAGCAGCGCGGACCCCGGGACAGGGATGAGCAGAAACATTCAGTACTTC.

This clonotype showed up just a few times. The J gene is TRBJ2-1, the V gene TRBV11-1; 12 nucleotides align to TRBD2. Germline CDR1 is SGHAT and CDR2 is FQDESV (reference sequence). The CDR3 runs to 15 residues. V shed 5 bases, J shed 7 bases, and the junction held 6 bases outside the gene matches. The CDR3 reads CASSQWTSGVNEQFF. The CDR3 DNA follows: TGTGCCAGCAGCCAGTGGACTAGCGGGGTGAATGAGCAGTTCTTC.

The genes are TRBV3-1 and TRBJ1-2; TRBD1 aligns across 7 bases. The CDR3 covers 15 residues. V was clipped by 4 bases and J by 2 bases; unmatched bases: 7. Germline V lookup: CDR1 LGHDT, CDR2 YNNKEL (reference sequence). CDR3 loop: CASSLGTVFNYGYTF. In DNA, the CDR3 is TGTGCCAGCAGCCTCGGGACAGTATTCAACTATGGCTACACCTTC.

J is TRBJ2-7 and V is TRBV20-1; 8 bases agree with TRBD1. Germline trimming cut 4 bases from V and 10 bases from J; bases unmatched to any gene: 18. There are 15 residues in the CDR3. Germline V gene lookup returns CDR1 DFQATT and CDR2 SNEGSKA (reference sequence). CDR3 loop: CSATTWDRFQVSQYF. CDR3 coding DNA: TGCAGTGCTACGACCTGGGACAGGTTTCAAGTGAGCCAGTACTTC.

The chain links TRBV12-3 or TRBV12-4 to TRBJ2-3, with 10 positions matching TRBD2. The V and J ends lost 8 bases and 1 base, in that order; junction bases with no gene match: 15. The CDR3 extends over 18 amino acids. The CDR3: CASVAVSGGALGTDTQYF. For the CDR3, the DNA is TGTGCCAGCGTCGCGGTCAGCGGGGGGGCTCTCGGCACAGATACGCAGTATTTT.

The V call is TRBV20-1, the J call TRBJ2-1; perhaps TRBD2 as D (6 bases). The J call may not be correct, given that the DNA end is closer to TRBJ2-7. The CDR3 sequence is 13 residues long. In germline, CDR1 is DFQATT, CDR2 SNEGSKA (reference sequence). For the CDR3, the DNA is TGCAGTGCTAGAGGTCGGAGGGCCTACGAGCAGTACTTC. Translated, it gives CSARGRRAYEQYF.

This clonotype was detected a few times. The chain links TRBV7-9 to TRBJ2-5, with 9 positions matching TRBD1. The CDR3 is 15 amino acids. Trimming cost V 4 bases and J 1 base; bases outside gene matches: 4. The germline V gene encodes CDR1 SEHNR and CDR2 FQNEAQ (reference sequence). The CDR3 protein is CASSYRDRVQETQYF. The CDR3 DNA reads TGTGCCAGCAGCTACCGGGACAGGGTCCAAGAGACCCAGTACTTC. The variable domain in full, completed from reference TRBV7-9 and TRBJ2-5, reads DTGVSQNPRHKITKRGQNVTFRCDPISEHNRLYWYRQTLGQGPEFLTYFQNEAQLEKSRLLSDRFSAERPKGSFSTLEIQRTEQGDSAMYLCASSYRDRVQETQYFGPGTRLLVL.

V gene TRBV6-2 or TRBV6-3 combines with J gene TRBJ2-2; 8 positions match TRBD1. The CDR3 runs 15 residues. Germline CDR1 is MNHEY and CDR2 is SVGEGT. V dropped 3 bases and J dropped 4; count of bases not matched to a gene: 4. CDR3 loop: CASSYRTGGTGELFF. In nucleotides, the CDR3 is TGTGCCAGCAGTTATCGTACAGGGGGCACCGGGGAGCTGTTTTTT.

The CDR3 loop reads CATSDQGQGMGNEQFF. The CDR3 nucleotides are TGTGCCACCAGTGACCAGGGACAGGGGATGGGTAATGAGCAGTTCTTC. The chain is built from TRBV24-1 and TRBJ2-1; 10 bases fit TRBD1. The germline V gene encodes CDR1 KGHDR and CDR2 SFDVKD. Trimming at V came to 4 bases and at J to 7 bases, leaving 9 bases not matched to a gene. The CDR3 totals 16 residues.

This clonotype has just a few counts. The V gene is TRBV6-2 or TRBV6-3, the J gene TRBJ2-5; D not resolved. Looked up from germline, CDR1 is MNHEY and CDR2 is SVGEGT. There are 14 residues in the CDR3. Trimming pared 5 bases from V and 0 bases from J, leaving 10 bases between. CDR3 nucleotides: TGTGCCAGCAGTCCCTTGGTGCACCAAGAGACCCAGTACTTC. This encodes CASSPLVHQETQYF.

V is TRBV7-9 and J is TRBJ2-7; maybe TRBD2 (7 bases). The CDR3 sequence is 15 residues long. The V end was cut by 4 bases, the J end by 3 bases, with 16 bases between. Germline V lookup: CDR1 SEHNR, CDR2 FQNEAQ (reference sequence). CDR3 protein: CASSSPGRGGYEQYF. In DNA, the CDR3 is TGTGCCAGCAGCTCTCCTGGGAGGGGGGGCTACGAGCAGTACTTC.

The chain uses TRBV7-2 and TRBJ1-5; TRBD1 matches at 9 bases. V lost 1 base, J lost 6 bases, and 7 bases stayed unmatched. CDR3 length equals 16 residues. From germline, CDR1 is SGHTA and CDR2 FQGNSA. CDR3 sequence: CASSLVSQGAGQPQHF. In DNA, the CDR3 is TGTGCCAGCAGCTTAGTGTCACAGGGGGCGGGTCAGCCCCAGCATTTT.

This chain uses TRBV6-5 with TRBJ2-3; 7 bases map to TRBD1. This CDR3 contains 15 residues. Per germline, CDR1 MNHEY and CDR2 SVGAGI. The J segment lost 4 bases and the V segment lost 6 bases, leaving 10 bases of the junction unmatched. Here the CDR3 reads CASSRDSGVPDTQYF. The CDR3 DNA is TGTGCCAGCAGCCGGGACAGCGGAGTTCCAGATACGCAGTATTTT.